This entry features one T cell receptor beta chain sequence. The PCR was carried out with 60 Vbeta primers and 13 Jbeta primers. Sequenced by immunoSEQ multiplex PCR; TCRdb stores in-frame clones only, minus some. This table holds fewer than 95,000 clones. This sample stems from a study of cytomegalovirus exposure and HLA in healthy donors. This CDR3 region has 14 residues. The J segment lost 7 bases and the V segment lost 0 bases, leaving 3 bases of the junction unmatched. In germline, CDR1 is ENHRY, CDR2 SYGVKD. Sequenced input: PBMCs. The chain joins TRBV10-3 to TRBJ2-1, with 7 bases that match TRBD1. The source of this sequence is a woman aged 40-49 years in good health and CMV-seropositive. CDR3 amino acids: CAISESGTANEQFF. In nucleotides, the CDR3 is TGTGCCATCAGTGAGTCTGGGACAGCAAATGAGCAGTTCTTC.